This TCR beta chain originates from a study of blood T cell repertoires in COVID-19. Study as a whole: Collection of acute and convalescent COVID-19 samples took place in the United States, Italy and Spain. The cDNA or gDNA used as material had been derived from T cells, B-cell-depleted T cells, or PBMCs.

The CDR3 runs to 17 residues. Germline V gene data show CDR1 as MGHRA and CDR2 as YSYEKL. J was trimmed by 6 bases and V by 1 base; bases with no gene match: 6. This clone was seen only once. The repertoire was sequenced with immunoSEQ multiplex PCR; TCRdb's copy has only in-frame clones and lacks some. The profile shows about 220,000 clones, approximately 80% of them singletons. V usage is TRBV4-1 and J usage is TRBJ1-6, with 10 bases identical to TRBD1. The source of this sequence is a woman aged 60-75 years who had recovered from COVID-19. The sequencing input was peripheral blood. DNA of the CDR3: TGCGCCAGCAGCCAAGTGGGACAGGGGAAAAGTAATTCACCCCTCCACTTT. It translates to CASSQVGQGKSNSPLHF.